These T cell receptor beta chains were read from a single sample in a study of cytomegalovirus exposure and HLA in healthy donors. Produced via immunoSEQ multiplex PCR; TCRdb's table is partial and in-frame only. Among around 65,000 clones listed, roughly two thirds were seen once. The sample consisted of PBMCs. Receptor source: a man aged 30 to 39 in good health and CMV-seronegative. Each CDR3 is given with its conserved first and last residue. Each record gives: clone size, V gene, D gene, J gene, CDR3 DNA, CDR3 protein. A D gene is named only where the DNA matches it firmly. Size is omitted from some rows. Given values are once, few, many or a class for expanded clones.

>.|TRBV20-1|.|TRBJ2-7
TGCAGTGCCAAGCTGCGATACGAGCAGTACTTC
CSAKLRYEQYF
>.|TRBV23-1|.|TRBJ1-5
TGCGCCAGCAGTAAGGGCAGGGCGCCTTATAGCAATCAGCCCCAGCATTTT
CASSKGRAPYSNQPQHF
>.|TRBV7-8|.|TRBJ2-3
TGTGCCAGTTCAACAACAGATACGCAGTATTTT
CASSTTDTQYF
>few|TRBV18|.|TRBJ2-5
TGTGCCAGCTCACGGCTAGGGGACCAAGAGACCCAGTACTTC
CASSRLGDQETQYF
>.|TRBV30|.|TRBJ1-4
TGTGCCTGGAGTGTAAGGGGGGGCGTTGAAAAACTGTTTTTT
CAWSVRGGVEKLFF
>.|TRBV6-5|TRBD2|TRBJ2-5
TGTGCCAGCAGTCGCCGGGGGGGGGCCGGGGAGACCCAGTACTTC
CASSRRGGAGETQYF
>.|TRBV7-4|TRBD1|TRBJ2-7
TGTGCCAGCAGCTTCCAACCGGGACAGAGCTCCTACGAGCAGTACTTC
CASSFQPGQSSYEQYF
>few|TRBV19|TRBD1|TRBJ2-7
TGTGCCAGTAGTAAACCGGGACAGGGATCCTACGAGCAGTACTTC
CASSKPGQGSYEQYF
>few|TRBV15|.|TRBJ1-2
TGTGCCACCAGCAGAGATCCAGGGACTGCGTACTTC
CATSRDPGTAYF
>.|TRBV7-9|.|TRBJ2-1
TGTGCCAGCATCTGGCCAGCGGGCTCCTACAATGAGCAGTTCTTC
CASIWPAGSYNEQFF
>.|TRBV7-2|TRBD1|TRBJ1-1
TGTGCCAGCAGCTTAGCGACGGGACAGTCGAACACTGAAGCTTTCTTT
CASSLATGQSNTEAFF
>.|TRBV5-1|.|TRBJ2-7
TGCGCCAGCAGCTCTGTGCAGGGGACCTACGAGCAGTACTTC
CASSSVQGTYEQYF
>.|TRBV6-5|.|TRBJ2-7
TGTGCCAGCAGTTACTCCCGGAGCTCCTACGAGCAGTACTTC
CASSYSRSSYEQYF
>.|TRBV5-6|.|TRBJ1-1
TGTGCCAGCAGCACCGGGACAGAAGCTTTCTTT
CASSTGTEAFF
>once|TRBV29-1|TRBD1|TRBJ1-1
TGCAGCGTTGAAGCAACAGGGGTTGACACTGAAGCTTTCTTT
CSVEATGVDTEAFF
>.|TRBV2|TRBD2|TRBJ2-3
TGTGCCAGCAGAACAGGGCTAGCGGGGACAGATACGCAGTATTTT
CASRTGLAGTDTQYF
>.|TRBV2|.|TRBJ1-5
TGTGCCAGCAGCCCCAGGGGTTATGGCAATCAGCCCCAGCATTTT
CASSPRGYGNQPQHF
>few|TRBV6-5|TRBD1|TRBJ1-2
TGTGCCAGCAGTTACCGGGACAGGGATGGCTACACCTTC
CASSYRDRDGYTF
>.|TRBV6-6|TRBD2|TRBJ2-1
TGTGCCAGCAGTTACTCGCCTAGCGGCGGCAATGAGCAGTTCTTC
CASSYSPSGGNEQFF
>.|TRBV5-1|TRBD1|TRBJ1-4
TGCGCCAGCAGCTCGACAGGGAAAGCCAACCATGAAAAACTGTTTTTT
CASSSTGKANHEKLFF
>.|TRBV4-1|TRBD1|TRBJ1-5
TGCGCCAGCAGCCGGGACAGAGATCAGCCCCAGCATTTT
CASSRDRDQPQHF